This section outlines one T cell receptor beta chain sequence together with its context. CDR1 is KGHSH and CDR2 is LQKENI in the germline V gene. Trimming took 5 bases from V and 1 from J, leaving 8 bases between them. This CDR3 spans 13 amino acids. The record originates from a study of blood T cell repertoires in COVID-19. Study information: Sites across the United States, Italy and Spain contributed samples from acute and convalescent COVID-19. Nucleic acid was either cDNA or gDNA, and it came from T cells, B-cell-depleted T cells, or PBMCs.

In the authors' methods: Amplified reference gene primers provided the basis for estimating nucleated cell counts. Data came from immunoSEQ multiplex PCR; TCRdb stores just in-frame clones and leaves some out. The DNA was the basis for D and trimming; V, J and clone size are from that table. The profile shows about 210,000 clones, 82% of them singletons. The Seattle patients joined while their infection was active and were tracked longitudinally afterward. This TCR was sampled from a woman aged 70-85 years with COVID-19, enrolled during active disease. The chain combines TRBV18 with TRBJ1-1, with D possibly matching TRBD1 (5 bases). Sequencing used peripheral blood. CDR3 in amino acids: CASSSTGNTEAFF. For the CDR3, the DNA is TGTGCCAGCTCATCCACAGGGAACACTGAAGCTTTCTTT. The full variable domain, in which reference TRBV18 and TRBJ1-1 provide the parts outside the CDR3, is NAGVMQNPRHLVRRRGQEARLRCSPMKGHSHVYWYRQLPEEGLKFMVYLQKENIIDESGMPKERFSAEFPKEGPSILRIQQVVRGDSAAYFCASSSTGNTEAFFGQGTRLTVV.